These T cell receptor beta chains were read from a single sample in a study of T cell responses to AZD1222 COVID-19 vaccine. The protocol was immunoSEQ multiplex PCR, while the TCRdb copy is restricted to in-frame clones and leaves out a portion. The repertoire holds 130,000 to 150,000 clones, with 75% to 90% as singletons. Source: peripheral blood, taken on day 0 of MenACWY control vaccination. The receptor set was obtained from an adult in good health. The CDR3 runs from the conserved cysteine through the conserved F or W. A D gene is named only where the DNA matches it firmly. Clone size is shown for a subset of rows, as once, few, many or a class of expanded clone.

J,size,D,V,CDR3,DNA
TRBJ1-1,NA,NA,TRBV5-5,CASSSTWLHITEAFF,TGTGCCAGCAGCTCCACTTGGCTACATATCACTGAAGCTTTCTTT
TRBJ1-5,NA,NA,TRBV6-1,CASSERPGAVESRRGPRSQHF,TGTGCCAGCAGTGAAAGGCCAGGGGCCGTAGAATCTCGACGGGGACCGAGGTCCCAGCATTTT
TRBJ2-7,NA,TRBD2,TRBV7-9,CASSSPVAGGYYEQYF,TGTGCCAGCAGCTCCCCCGTGGCGGGGGGCTATTACGAGCAGTACTTC
TRBJ2-2,few,NA,TRBV5-1,CASSTNTGELFF,TGCGCCAGCAGCACGAACACCGGGGAGCTGTTTTTT
TRBJ1-3,once,NA,TRBV11-3,CASSRGSGNTIYF,TGTGCCAGCAGCCGGGGCTCTGGAAACACCATATATTTT
TRBJ1-1,once,NA,TRBV10-1,CASSESGGAAFF,TGCGCCAGCAGTGAGTCAGGGGGGGCAGCTTTCTTT
TRBJ2-1,NA,NA,TRBV3-1/TRBV3-2,CASSLTAKALYNEQFF,TGTGCCAGCAGTCTGACAGCTAAGGCTCTTTACAATGAGCAGTTCTTC
TRBJ1-5,few,NA,TRBV6-2/TRBV6-3,CASSYSARPSPQHF,TGTGCCAGCAGTTACTCGGCACGGCCGTCGCCCCAGCATTTT
TRBJ1-2,once,NA,TRBV19,CASSMLRLDGYTF,TGTGCCAGTAGTATGTTGAGGCTCGATGGCTACACCTTC
TRBJ1-1,NA,NA,TRBV29-1,CSAQTELNTEAFF,TGCAGCGCTCAGACAGAACTGAACACTGAAGCTTTCTTT
TRBJ2-1,few,TRBD1,TRBV12-5,CASGSRRDRGFGEQFF,TGTGCTAGTGGTTCCCGCCGGGACAGGGGGTTTGGTGAGCAGTTCTTC
TRBJ1-6,NA,NA,TRBV7-9,CASSFREESPLHF,TGTGCCAGCAGCTTCAGGGAGGAATCACCCCTCCACTTT
TRBJ2-3,NA,TRBD2,TRBV5-1,CASSLTSGGLGTDTQYF,TGCGCCAGCAGCTTGACTAGCGGGGGCCTTGGCACAGATACGCAGTATTTT
TRBJ1-1,NA,TRBD1,TRBV10-3,CAISEKSAGGEAFF,TGTGCCATCAGTGAGAAATCGGCAGGGGGTGAAGCTTTCTTT
TRBJ2-1,NA,NA,TRBV5-6,CASSLEFYEQFF,TGTGCCAGCAGCTTGGAATTTTACGAGCAGTTCTTC
TRBJ1-5,NA,NA,TRBV21-1,CASPKGRGISNQPQHF,TGTGCCAGCCCAAAGGGCAGGGGGATTAGCAATCAGCCCCAGCATTTT
TRBJ1-5,NA,NA,TRBV30,CAWARDPNQPQHF,TGTGCCTGGGCCCGGGACCCCAATCAGCCCCAGCATTTT
TRBJ2-5,NA,TRBD2,TRBV3-1/TRBV3-2,CASSQVGDYQETQYF,TGTGCCAGCAGCCAAGTTGGGGACTATCAAGAGACCCAGTACTTC
TRBJ1-5,NA,TRBD1,TRBV5-8,CASSKRDSRNQPQHF,TGTGCCAGCAGCAAAAGGGACAGCCGGAATCAGCCCCAGCATTTT
TRBJ2-1,NA,TRBD2,TRBV29-1,CSAPGLAGGPEFF,TGCAGCGCACCGGGACTAGCGGGGGGGCCGGAGTTCTTC
TRBJ2-3,NA,NA,TRBV11-2,CASSLRAQQTSTDTQYF,TGTGCCAGCAGCTTACGGGCACAGCAAACTAGCACAGATACGCAGTATTTT
TRBJ2-1,NA,TRBD1,TRBV19,CASSIGTGTGGLYNEQFF,TGTGCCAGTAGTATAGGAACCGGGACAGGGGGTCTCTACAATGAGCAGTTCTTC
TRBJ1-2,NA,TRBD1,TRBV2,CASSGTAGTYGYTF,TGTGCCAGCAGCGGGACAGCCGGGACCTATGGCTACACCTTC
TRBJ1-1,NA,NA,TRBV5-1,CASSPADSRNTEAFF,TGCGCCAGCAGCCCCGCCGACTCCAGGAACACTGAAGCTTTCTTT
TRBJ2-5,few,TRBD1,TRBV10-2,CASSATGLETQYF,TGCGCCAGCAGTGCGACAGGGTTGGAGACCCAGTACTTC
TRBJ2-1,NA,NA,TRBV5-8,CASSLERGRLNNEQFF,TGTGCCAGCAGCTTGGAGAGGGGCAGGCTAAATAATGAGCAGTTCTTC
TRBJ1-5,NA,NA,TRBV19,CASSQREGQPQHF,TGTGCCAGTAGTCAGCGGGAGGGTCAGCCCCAGCATTTT
TRBJ2-6,NA,NA,TRBV24-1,CAISPGYGANVLTF,TGTGCCATCTCTCCGGGGTATGGGGCCAACGTCCTGACTTTC
TRBJ2-2,NA,NA,TRBV25-1,CASSELNAETAGELFF,TGTGCCAGCAGTGAATTGAATGCGGAGACGGCGGGGGAGCTGTTTTTT
TRBJ1-6,NA,NA,TRBV3-1/TRBV3-2,CASRQTRWTYNSPLHF,TGTGCCAGCAGGCAGACAAGGTGGACCTATAATTCACCCCTCCACTTT
TRBJ1-1,NA,NA,TRBV3-1/TRBV3-2,CASSQDWSGAWDTEAFF,TGTGCCAGCAGCCAAGATTGGAGTGGTGCGTGGGACACTGAAGCTTTCTTT
TRBJ2-2,NA,TRBD1,TRBV19,CASKDRANTGELFF,TGTGCCAGTAAGGACAGGGCGAACACCGGGGAGCTGTTTTTT
TRBJ2-1,NA,TRBD2,TRBV15,CATSRPLAGGNNEQFF,TGTGCCACCAGCAGACCTCTAGCGGGGGGGAACAATGAGCAGTTCTTC
TRBJ2-7,few,TRBD1,TRBV18,CASSLYGQGLGDEQYF,TGTGCCAGCTCACTATACGGACAGGGTCTCGGGGACGAGCAGTACTTC
TRBJ1-5,NA,NA,TRBV2,CASSVVGSNQPQHF,TGTGCCAGCAGTGTTGTGGGGAGCAATCAGCCCCAGCATTTT